This T cell receptor (beta chain) stems from a study of vaccination and CD4 T cells after COVID-19. Treatment defined: approximately 9-day PBMC culture with coronavirus spike peptide pools or control peptides (ViraFEST assay). General study results and limits: The rise in median SARS-CoV-2-reactive clonotypes, from around 19 to 38, was not significant.

As regards this clonotype: The antigen remains unidentified.

With the Oncomine TCR Beta short-read assay, DNA from cultured CD4+ T cells was sequenced. TCRdb called the PCR reads again in MiXCR, with one record for every CDR3 protein. The sample has about 10,000 distinct CDR3 sequences; roughly 50% are singletons. The clonotype originates from a human donor who had recovered from COVID-19. Material: CD4+ T cells from blood, cultured in vitro.

CDR3 sequence (DNA): TGTGCCAGCAGCCCTCAGGGGAGATATGGCTACACCTTC. Amino acids: CASSPQGRYGYTF. This chain uses TRBV7-2 with TRBJ1-2, with D possibly matching TRBD1 (6 bases). Trimming took off 5 bases at V and 5 bases at J, with 12 bases between the two ends. CDR1 SGHTA and CDR2 FQGNSA come from the germline V gene. CDR3 length: 13 residues.